This paragraph covers one TCR beta chain sequence. Its specificity is unknown. The TCR beta cDNA libraries carried unique molecular identifiers. About 500,000 cDNA molecules came from approximately 1 to 10 million T cells. TCRdb independently ran MiXCR on the PCR reads; one entry per CDR3 protein. The sample includes about 770,000 distinct CDR3 sequences, 35% to 55% seen only once; the top ten take 4% to 5%. Germline V gives CDR1 MGHRA, CDR2 YSYEKL. This CDR3 is 17 amino acids long. The sample comes from a study of post-analysis software for immune sequencing data. Findings of the study overall: Same-batch samples co-clustered strongly by F measure. In patients, about 5 TRBV segments were more frequent than in controls, with TRBV5-6, TRBV5-1 and TRBV20-1 among them. Normalized Chao1 diversity was significantly lower in multiple sclerosis patients than in controls.

Sequencing used blood. V and J are TRBV4-1 and TRBJ2-4; 9 nucleotides agree with TRBD1. The J call may not be correct, given that the DNA end is closer to TRBJ2-7. This receptor was obtained from a girl aged 10 to 17 with multiple sclerosis. The CDR3 coding sequence is TGCGCCAGCAGCCAAGTTTCCCCGGGACAGGGAGCGTACGAGCAGTACTTC. It encodes CASSQVSPGQGAYEQYF.